The source of this T cell receptor (beta chain) is a study of blood T cell repertoires in COVID-19. The wider study: Researchers got acute and convalescent COVID-19 samples from the United States, Italy and Spain.

The CDR3 is 15 residues long. Unmatched junction bases numbered 4, after V lost 3 bases and J lost 8 bases. CDR1 is LGHNA, CDR2 YSLEER, per germline. Using immunoSEQ multiplex PCR, the repertoire was profiled, and TCRdb retains in-frame clones only, with some absent. The profile shows 180,000 or so clones, approximately 80% of them singletons. This chain joins TRBV4-3 and TRBJ1-4, with TRBD1 identical over 12 bases. The sample was peripheral blood. This clonotype was obtained from a woman between 45 and 60 years old with active or convalescent COVID-19. CDR3 loop: CASSQGQGAGEKLFF. The CDR3 coding sequence is TGCGCCAGCAGCCAGGGACAGGGGGCAGGGGAAAAACTGTTTTTT.